This T cell receptor (beta chain) was documented in a study of glioma-infiltrating T cells. Using RNA template, CDR3s of TCR alpha and beta were amplified with iRepertoire arm-PCR. From the multiplex PCR reads, TCRdb called clonotypes with MiXCR, one entry per CDR3 protein. The sample carries 100,000 to 150,000 distinct CDR3 sequences, around 23% recorded once. There are a few counts of this clonotype. Its specificity is unknown. Study-wide results and limits: Only very few CDR3 sequences appeared in both tissue and blood.

The receptor comes from a human donor with low-grade glioma or glioblastoma, undergoing nonglioma brain surgery, or in good health (not recorded which). Material: glioma tissue, nonneoplastic brain tissue, or PBMCs (not recorded which).

The CDR3 region is CATSDLSPGSYEQYV. The CDR3, as DNA: TGTGCCACCAGTGATTTGTCCCCGGGCTCCTACGAGCAGTACGTC. This chain connects TRBV24-1 to TRBJ2-7; D not certain. This CDR3 region has 15 residues. CDR1 is KGHDR, CDR2 SFDVKD, per germline. V was pared by 0 bases and J by 0 bases, with 8 bases between.